These T cell receptor beta chains were read from a single sample in a study of cytomegalovirus exposure and HLA in healthy donors. Libraries were prepared by immunoSEQ multiplex PCR; TCRdb keeps only in-frame clonotypes and omits some of them. The sample's table shows more than 45,000 clones. The specimen was PBMCs. Every receptor here comes from a male donor in good health and CMV-seronegative. Each CDR3 is given with its conserved first and last residue. The D gene is left open where the match is weak.

DNA | CDR3 | J | V | D
TGTGCCAGCAGCTCTACGGGGGGCTCCTACGAGCAGTACTTC | CASSSTGGSYEQYF | TRBJ2-7 | TRBV5-6 | TRBD2
TGCGCCAGCAGCTTCCTCTCGGGGGGCCCCTATGAGCAGTTCTTC | CASSFLSGGPYEQFF | TRBJ2-1 | TRBV5-1 | NA
TGTGCCAGTAGCATCGGACAGGGAGACGTCTATGGCTACACCTTC | CASSIGQGDVYGYTF | TRBJ1-2 | TRBV19 | TRBD1
TGTGCCAGCAGCTTAGGAGGGAGGGGGTTGGGAGGCTACACCTTC | CASSLGGRGLGGYTF | TRBJ1-2 | TRBV7-9 | NA
TGTGCCAGCTCACAACAGAATAACTATGGCTACACCTTC | CASSQQNNYGYTF | TRBJ1-2 | TRBV18 | NA
TGTGCCAGTTCTCCTACAGGGTCCAGCAATCAGCCCCAGCATTTT | CASSPTGSSNQPQHF | TRBJ1-5 | TRBV6-5 | NA
TGTGCCAGCGGGGCCCGGGACATCTACGAGCAGTACTTC | CASGARDIYEQYF | TRBJ2-7 | TRBV6-1 | NA
TGTGCCAGCAGCGCTGGGACAGGGCAAGGCTATGGCTACACCTTC | CASSAGTGQGYGYTF | TRBJ1-2 | TRBV7-8 | TRBD1
TGTGCCATCAAGGGACAGGGGAGGACTGAAGCTTTCTTT | CAIKGQGRTEAFF | TRBJ1-1 | TRBV6-5 | TRBD1
TGTGCCAGCAGCTTGGGACTAGCGGGCCCAAACACAGATACGCAGTATTTT | CASSLGLAGPNTDTQYF | TRBJ2-3 | TRBV13 | TRBD2
TGTGCCAGCAGCCAAGAGACTAGCGGGGGGGCAAGGTACGAGCAGTACTTC | CASSQETSGGARYEQYF | TRBJ2-7 | TRBV4-2 | TRBD2
TGTGCCAGCAGCTCCGACCTCCTCAGGCCTGAGCAGTTCTTC | CASSSDLLRPEQFF | TRBJ2-1 | TRBV7-3 | NA
TGTGCCGGATTGAGGCCAGTGGGTCCGAAGACCCAGTACTTC | CAGLRPVGPKTQYF | TRBJ2-5 | TRBV30 | NA
TGTGCCAGCAGCCCTACAGGGGTTACCACTGAAGCTTTCTTT | CASSPTGVTTEAFF | TRBJ1-1 | TRBV14 | TRBD1
TGTGCCAGCTCACCAGGGACAGGTAAGTATAGCAATCAGCCCCAGCATTTT | CASSPGTGKYSNQPQHF | TRBJ1-5 | TRBV18 | TRBD1
TGCGCCAGCAGCCAGTCCCCAGGTCTCGACGAGCAGTACTTC | CASSQSPGLDEQYF | TRBJ2-7 | TRBV4-3 | NA
TGTGCCAGCAGTTACTCGGGACAGGGTACCTATGGCTACACCTTC | CASSYSGQGTYGYTF | TRBJ1-2 | TRBV6-5 | TRBD1
TGCGCCAGCAGTGGGGAGGGCCGTGACACCGGGGAGCTGTTTTTT | CASSGEGRDTGELFF | TRBJ2-2 | TRBV10-1 | TRBD2
TGTGCCTGGACTCCGTCCCAGGACAATGAGCAGTTCTTC | CAWTPSQDNEQFF | TRBJ2-1 | TRBV30 | NA
TGCAGCGGCGCACTCACAGGGGGCTATGGCTACACCTTC | CSGALTGGYGYTF | TRBJ1-2 | TRBV29-1 | TRBD1
TGTGCCAGCAGTTCGACAGGGATCAGCAATCAGCCCCAGCATTTT | CASSSTGISNQPQHF | TRBJ1-5 | TRBV6-6 | TRBD1
TGTGCCTGGAGCCTTCGCTCCTACAATGAGCAGTTCTTC | CAWSLRSYNEQFF | TRBJ2-1 | TRBV30 | NA
TGTGCCAGCTCACTGAGCCGGGGGGGCCTTGATACGCAGTATTTT | CASSLSRGGLDTQYF | TRBJ2-3 | TRBV18 | TRBD2
TGCGCCAGCAGTGGCAGCAGGGAGGAAGGCTACACCTTC | CASSGSREEGYTF | TRBJ1-2 | TRBV10-2 | NA
TGCAGCGCCCAAGGACAGTCGTCCTATGGCTACACCTTC | CSAQGQSSYGYTF | TRBJ1-2 | TRBV29-1 | NA
TGTGCCTGGAGTGCGTGGTCGGGGAATCAGCCCCAGCATTTT | CAWSAWSGNQPQHF | TRBJ1-5 | TRBV30 | NA
TGTGCCTGGAGTCGGACAGCCGAAGCTTTCTTT | CAWSRTAEAFF | TRBJ1-1 | TRBV30 | NA
TGTGCCAGCAGCCTCTCGGGGACAGGGGGTGAAGCTTTCTTT | CASSLSGTGGEAFF | TRBJ1-1 | TRBV5-4 | TRBD1
TGTGCTGGCGATGTAGGGCAACGGGGTGAAAAACTGTTTTTT | CAGDVGQRGEKLFF | TRBJ1-4 | TRBV30 | NA
TGTGCCAGCAGCGGGACAGGGATTTATGGAAACACCATATATTTT | CASSGTGIYGNTIYF | TRBJ1-3 | TRBV9 | TRBD1
TGCAGCGTTCTGAGGGAGTTCTATGGCTACACCTTC | CSVLREFYGYTF | TRBJ1-2 | TRBV29-1 | NA
TGTGCCAGCAGTGAACTAGGACTAGCTTACGAGCAGTACTTC | CASSELGLAYEQYF | TRBJ2-7 | TRBV2 | TRBD2
TGCGCCAGCAGCCAAGGCCCCCTAGGACAGGGGGGGACGTTAGCCAAAAACATTCAGTACTTC | CASSQGPLGQGGTLAKNIQYF | TRBJ2-4 | TRBV4-1 | TRBD1
TGCGCCAGCAGCTTACCTCTCCCGGGACAAACAGATACGCAGTATTTT | CASSLPLPGQTDTQYF | TRBJ2-3 | TRBV5-1 | NA
TGTGCCAGTAGTCTCGGGGACAGGGTATTCCCTATATCTGGCTACACCTTC | CASSLGDRVFPISGYTF | TRBJ1-2 | TRBV19 | TRBD1
TGCGCCAGCAGCATAAAGACAGGGGGTGACACCGGGGAGCTGTTTTTT | CASSIKTGGDTGELFF | TRBJ2-2 | TRBV5-1 | TRBD1
TGTGCCAGCAGTAGGACTAGCGGGGAAACCGGGGAGCTGTTTTTT | CASSRTSGETGELFF | TRBJ2-2 | TRBV6-4 | TRBD2
TGTGCTAGCAGCTTAGACAGGCAAGAGACCCAGTACTTC | CASSLDRQETQYF | TRBJ2-5 | TRBV7-7 | NA
TGTGCCAGCAGTGAGGACAGGGAGGGCACTGAAGCTTTCTTT | CASSEDREGTEAFF | TRBJ1-1 | TRBV6-4 | TRBD1
TGTGCCAGCAGAGGGGTGAACACTGAAGCTTTCTTT | CASRGVNTEAFF | TRBJ1-1 | TRBV6-4 | NA